The following is a TCR beta chain sequence with its context. The antigen remains unidentified. Described time point: pretreatment peripheral blood. The table came from immunoSEQ multiplex PCR; TCRdb's copy has only in-frame clones and leaves some out. The sample shows 85,000 to 90,000 clones, more than 70% of them seen only once. The record originates from a study of PD-L1 blockade in urothelial cancer. Study-wide results and limits: In blood sampled pretreatment, TCR clonality below the median predicted better survival.

Trimming left V 5 bases short and J 0 bases short, with 10 bases between. The germline CDR1 and CDR2 sequences are LNHDA and SQIVND (reference sequence). This CDR3 is built from 14 residues. The sequencing here drew on PBMCs, taken around atezolizumab (anti-PD-L1) treatment. The chain recombines TRBV19 with TRBJ1-1; possibly TRBD1 for D (5 bases). This clonotype was obtained from a woman at least 80 years old with urothelial cancer. The CDR3 sequence: CASSLGGVNTEAFF. In DNA form, the CDR3 reads TGTGCCAGTAGTCTGGGGGGGGTGAACACTGAAGCTTTCTTT. Full variable domain (missing parts from reference TRBV19 and TRBJ1-1): DGGITQSPKYLFRKEGQNVTLSCEQNLNHDAMYWYRQDPGQGLRLIYYSQIVNDFQKGDIAEGYSVSREKKESFPLTVTSAQKNPTAFYLCASSLGGVNTEAFFGQGTRLTVV.